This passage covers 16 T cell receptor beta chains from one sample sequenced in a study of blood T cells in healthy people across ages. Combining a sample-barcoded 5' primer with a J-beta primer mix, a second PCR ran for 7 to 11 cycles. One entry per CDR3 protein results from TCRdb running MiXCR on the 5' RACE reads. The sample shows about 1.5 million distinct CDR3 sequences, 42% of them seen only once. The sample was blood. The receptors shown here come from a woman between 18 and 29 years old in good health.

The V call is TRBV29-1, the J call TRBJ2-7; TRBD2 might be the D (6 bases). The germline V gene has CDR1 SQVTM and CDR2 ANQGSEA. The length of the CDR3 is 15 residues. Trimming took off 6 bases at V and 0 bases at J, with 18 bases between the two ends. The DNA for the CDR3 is TGCAGCGTGAGCTCAACTAGCTACTACTCCTACGAGCAGTACTTC. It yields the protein CSVSSTSYYSYEQYF.

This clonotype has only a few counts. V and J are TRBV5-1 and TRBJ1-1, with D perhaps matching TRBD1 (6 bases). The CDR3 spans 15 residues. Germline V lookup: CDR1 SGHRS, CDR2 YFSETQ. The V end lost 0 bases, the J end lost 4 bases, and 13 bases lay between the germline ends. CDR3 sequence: CASSLGGQGTTEAFF. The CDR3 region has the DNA TGCGCCAGCAGCTTGGGGGGGCAGGGAACCACTGAAGCTTTCTTT.

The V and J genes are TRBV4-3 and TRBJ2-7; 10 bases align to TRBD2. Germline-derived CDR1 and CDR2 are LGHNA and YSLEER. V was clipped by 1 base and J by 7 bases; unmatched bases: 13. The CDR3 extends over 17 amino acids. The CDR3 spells CASSQGILAGSYNEQYF. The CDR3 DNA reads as TGCGCCAGCAGCCAAGGGATACTAGCGGGGAGCTACAATGAGCAGTACTTC.

In DNA, the CDR3 is TGCAGTGCTAGAGATGAGGGGGCAGACTATGGCTACACCTTC. Translated: CSARDEGADYGYTF. The V call is TRBV20-1, the J call TRBJ1-2; TRBD1 agrees at 7 bases. CDR1 and CDR2 (germline): DFQATT, SNEGSKA (reference sequence). The CDR3 has 14 amino acids. With 0 bases clipped from V and 3 bases from J, the junction kept 4 bases outside the gene matches.

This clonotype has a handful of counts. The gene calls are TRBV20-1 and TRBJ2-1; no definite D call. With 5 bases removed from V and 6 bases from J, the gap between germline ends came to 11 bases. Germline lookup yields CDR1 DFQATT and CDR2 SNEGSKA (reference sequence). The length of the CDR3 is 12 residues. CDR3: CSAFPRPNEQFF. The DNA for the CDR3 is TGCAGTGCTTTCCCTCGCCCCAATGAGCAGTTCTTC.

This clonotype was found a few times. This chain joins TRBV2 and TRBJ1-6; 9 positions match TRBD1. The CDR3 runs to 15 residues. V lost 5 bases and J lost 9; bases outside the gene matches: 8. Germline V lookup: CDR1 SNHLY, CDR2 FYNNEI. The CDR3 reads CASSLRTGAGSPLHF. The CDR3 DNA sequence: TGTGCCAGCAGTCTCCGGACAGGGGCGGGTTCACCCCTCCACTTT.

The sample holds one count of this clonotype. Here the CDR3 DNA reads TGTGCCAGCAGTCAGGCCAGCCAGGCCAAGACCCAGTACTTC. It encodes CASSQASQAKTQYF. The chain is built from TRBV6-6 and TRBJ2-5; D is undetermined. Trimming shortened V by 5 bases and J by 6 bases, and 16 bases separated the two germline ends. The CDR3 runs to 14 residues. CDR1 is MNHNY and CDR2 is SVGAGI in the germline V gene (reference sequence).

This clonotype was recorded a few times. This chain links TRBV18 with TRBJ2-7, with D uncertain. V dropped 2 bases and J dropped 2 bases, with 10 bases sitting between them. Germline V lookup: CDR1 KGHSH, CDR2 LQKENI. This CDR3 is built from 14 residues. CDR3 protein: CASSPEGLPYEQYF. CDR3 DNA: TGTGCCAGCTCACCAGAAGGGCTTCCCTACGAGCAGTACTTC.

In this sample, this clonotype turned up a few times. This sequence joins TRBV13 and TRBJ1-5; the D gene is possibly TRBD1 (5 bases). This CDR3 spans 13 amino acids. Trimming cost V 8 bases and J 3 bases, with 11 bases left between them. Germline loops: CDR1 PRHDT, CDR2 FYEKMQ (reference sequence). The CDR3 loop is CASAEGSNQPQHF. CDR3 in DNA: TGTGCCAGCGCCGAGGGGTCCAATCAGCCCCAGCATTTT.

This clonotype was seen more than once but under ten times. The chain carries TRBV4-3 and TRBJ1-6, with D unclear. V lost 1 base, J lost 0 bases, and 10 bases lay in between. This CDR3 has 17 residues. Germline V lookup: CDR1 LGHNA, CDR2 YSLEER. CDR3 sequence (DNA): TGCGCCAGCAGCCAAGTGTCGGGGAGCTCCTATAATTCACCCCTCCACTTT. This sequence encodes CASSQVSGSSYNSPLHF.

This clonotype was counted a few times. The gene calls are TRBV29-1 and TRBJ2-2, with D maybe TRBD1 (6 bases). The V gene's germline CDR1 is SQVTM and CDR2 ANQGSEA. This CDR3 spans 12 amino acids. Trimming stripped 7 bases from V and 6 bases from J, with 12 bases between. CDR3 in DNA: TGCAGCGCATTACAGGGCCCCGGGGAGCTGTTTTTT. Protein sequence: CSALQGPGELFF.

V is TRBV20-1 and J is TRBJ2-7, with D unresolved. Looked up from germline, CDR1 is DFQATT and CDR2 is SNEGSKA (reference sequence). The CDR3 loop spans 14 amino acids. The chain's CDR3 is CRGPRWAEGYEQYF. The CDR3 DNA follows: TGCAGAGGACCCCGTTGGGCTGAAGGCTACGAGCAGTACTTC.

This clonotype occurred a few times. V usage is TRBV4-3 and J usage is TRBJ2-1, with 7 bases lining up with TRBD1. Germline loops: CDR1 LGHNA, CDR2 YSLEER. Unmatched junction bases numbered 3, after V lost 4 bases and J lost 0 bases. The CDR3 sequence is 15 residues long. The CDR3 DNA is TGCGCCAGCAGCCCGGGACAGCTCTCCTACAATGAGCAGTTCTTC. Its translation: CASSPGQLSYNEQFF.

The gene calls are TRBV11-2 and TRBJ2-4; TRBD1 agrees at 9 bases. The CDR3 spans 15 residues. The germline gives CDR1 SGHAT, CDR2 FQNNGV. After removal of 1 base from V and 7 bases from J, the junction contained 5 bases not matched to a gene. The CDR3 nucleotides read TGTGCCAGCAGCTTAGCTGGGACAGGGAAGAACATTCAGTACTTC. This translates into CASSLAGTGKNIQYF.

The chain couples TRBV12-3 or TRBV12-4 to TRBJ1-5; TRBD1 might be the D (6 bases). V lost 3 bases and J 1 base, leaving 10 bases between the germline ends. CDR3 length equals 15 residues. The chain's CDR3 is CASSFSGVSNQPQHF. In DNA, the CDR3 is TGTGCCAGCAGTTTCTCAGGGGTAAGCAATCAGCCCCAGCATTTT.

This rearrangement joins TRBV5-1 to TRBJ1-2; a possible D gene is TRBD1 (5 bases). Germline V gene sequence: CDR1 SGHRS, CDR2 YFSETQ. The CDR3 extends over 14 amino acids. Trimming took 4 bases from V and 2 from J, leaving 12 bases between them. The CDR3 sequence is CASSPFGGNYGYTF. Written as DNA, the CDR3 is TGCGCCAGCAGCCCTTTCGGGGGGAACTATGGCTACACCTTC.